The 14 T cell receptor beta chains listed next were all sequenced from one sample in a study of blood T cell repertoires in COVID-19. Measured with immunoSEQ multiplex PCR; TCRdb has only the in-frame clones, and not every one. This table has around 140,000 clones, 75% to 90% appearing once. The sequencing input was peripheral blood. The receptor set was obtained from a man between 50 and 59 years old with active or convalescent COVID-19.

V is TRBV11-3 and J is TRBJ1-6; tentatively, D is TRBD1 (6 bases). The CDR3 extends over 14 amino acids. CDR1 and CDR2 from the germline V gene are SGHNT and YENEEA. Written as DNA, the CDR3 is TGTGCGCCCCACGGGAGGGGGATCTATTCACCCCTCCACTTT. Amino acid sequence: CAPHGRGIYSPLHF.

This chain links TRBV19 with TRBJ2-3, with 15 positions matching TRBD2. Trimming cost V 4 bases and J 4 bases; bases outside gene matches: 6. Per germline, CDR1 LNHDA and CDR2 SQIVND (reference sequence). CDR3 length: 17 residues. CDR3 bases: TGTGCCAGTAGTAAACTTAGGACTAGCGGGGGGGCAGATACGCAGTATTTT. Protein: CASSKLRTSGGADTQYF.

This clone showed up just once. V is TRBV10-2 and J is TRBJ1-2, with 9 bases that match TRBD1. CDR3 size: 15 residues. From germline, CDR1 is WSHSY and CDR2 SAAADI. Trimming cost V 3 bases and J 4 bases; bases outside gene matches: 6. CDR3 coding DNA: TGCGCCAGCAGTGACGGGACAGGGAGAGGCTATGGCTACACCTTC. It yields the protein CASSDGTGRGYGYTF.

This chain uses TRBV28 with TRBJ1-2, with D unclear. Germline CDR1 reads MDHEN; CDR2 reads SYDVKM. Trimming stripped 7 bases from V and 4 bases from J, with 13 bases between. This CDR3 comprises 13 residues. This chain's CDR3 is CASIPRSSYGYTF. For the CDR3, the DNA is TGTGCCAGCATTCCTCGCTCCAGCTATGGCTACACCTTC.

V is TRBV5-5 and J is TRBJ1-2, with 7 bases aligning to TRBD1. Losses at the gene ends were 4 bases for V and 10 bases for J; bases not matched to a gene: 10. The CDR3 is 13 amino acids. Germline V lookup: CDR1 SGHKS, CDR2 YYEKEE (reference sequence). The CDR3 DNA follows: TGTGCCAGCAGCCAGAACAGGGGACCAGACTACACCTTC. Amino acids: CASSQNRGPDYTF.

The rearrangement uses TRBV5-1 and TRBJ1-1; no clear D. Germline CDR1 and CDR2: SGHRS and YFSETQ. Trimming stripped 4 bases from V and 1 base from J, with 11 bases between. CDR3 size: 14 residues. CDR3 nucleotide sequence: TGCGCCAGCAGCCCCGACTCGGGGAACACTGAAGCTTTCTTT. Translation: CASSPDSGNTEAFF.

V and J are TRBV9 and TRBJ1-1; 7 bases map to TRBD1. V lost 4 bases, J lost 1 base, and 4 bases stayed unmatched. In germline, CDR1 is SGDLS, CDR2 YYNGEE. The CDR3 extends over 14 amino acids. CDR3 bases: TGTGCCAGCAGCCCGCGGGACAGGAACACTGAAGCTTTCTTT. It specifies CASSPRDRNTEAFF. The full variable domain, rest sourced from reference TRBV9 and TRBJ1-1, is DSGVTQTPKHLITATGQRVTLRCSPRSGDLSVYWYQQSLDQGLQFLIQYYNGEERAKGNILERFSAQQFPDLHSELNLSSLELGDSALYFCASSPRDRNTEAFFGQGTRLTVV.

The V call is TRBV5-1, the J call TRBJ2-7; 7 bases align to TRBD1. Germline V CDR1 and CDR2: SGHRS, YFSETQ. J was trimmed by 3 bases and V by 4 bases; bases with no gene match: 10. This CDR3 has 15 residues. CDR3 region: CASSNRTGRDYEQYF. The CDR3 nucleotides read TGCGCCAGCAGCAATCGGACAGGTCGGGACTACGAGCAGTACTTC.

A single count supports this clone. This chain uses TRBV5-1 with TRBJ2-1, with D perhaps TRBD1 (6 bases). V lost 3 bases and J 5 bases, leaving 12 bases between the germline ends. Germline assignment: CDR1 SGHRS and CDR2 YFSETQ. The CDR3 is 14 amino acids. In DNA form, the CDR3 reads TGCGCCAGCAGCTCAGTACAGGGCCACAATGAGCAGTTCTTC. It codes for CASSSVQGHNEQFF. Full variable domain (missing parts from reference TRBV5-1 and TRBJ2-1): KAGVTQTPRYLIKTRGQQVTLSCSPISGHRSVSWYQQTPGQGLQFLFEYFSETQRNKGNFPGRFSGRQFSNSRSEMNVSTLELGDSALYLCASSSVQGHNEQFFGPGTRLTVL.

V is TRBV10-3 and J is TRBJ1-6, with 11 bases fitting TRBD1. CDR1 is ENHRY, CDR2 SYGVKD, per germline. The CDR3 loop spans 14 amino acids. The trim removed 6 bases at V and 10 bases at J, leaving 5 bases unmatched. The chain's CDR3 is CAIRGQGEASPLHF. The DNA of the CDR3 is TGTGCCATCAGGGGACAGGGGGAAGCATCACCCCTCCACTTT.

The sample holds one count of this clone. The V gene is TRBV3-1 (or the pseudogene TRBV3-2), the J gene TRBJ2-6, with 8 bases matching TRBD1. V lost 5 bases, J lost 2 bases, and 14 bases stayed unmatched. The CDR3 covers 19 residues. Germline assignment: CDR1 LGHDT and CDR2 YNNKEL (reference sequence). The CDR3 sequence is CASSSSRVQGATGANVLTF. CDR3 bases: TGTGCCAGCAGCAGCTCACGGGTCCAGGGGGCGACTGGGGCCAACGTCCTGACTTTC.

The CDR3 reads CASSHGGGQPGELFF. CDR3 nucleotide sequence: TGTGCCAGCAGCCACGGGGGGGGGCAGCCCGGGGAGCTGTTTTTT. This chain links TRBV6-5 with TRBJ2-2; 8 nucleotides line up with TRBD2. Germline V gene data show CDR1 as MNHEY and CDR2 as SVGAGI. The CDR3 sequence is 15 residues long. The ends lost 6 bases at V and 6 bases at J; junction bases unmatched: 9.

V and J are TRBV6-2 or TRBV6-3 and TRBJ2-3, with D perhaps TRBD1 (5 bases). Per the germline V gene, CDR1 is MNHEY and CDR2 is SVGEGT. V dropped 5 bases and J dropped 2 bases, with 11 bases sitting between them. This CDR3 has 14 amino acids. CDR3 nucleotides: TGTGCCAGCAGTCAAGGGGCTCCCACAGATACGCAGTATTTT. Encoded protein: CASSQGAPTDTQYF.

The chain joins TRBV27 to TRBJ2-2; 7 bases match TRBD2. Germline CDR1 MNHEY, CDR2 SMNVEV (reference sequence). Unmatched junction bases numbered 8, after V lost 6 bases and J lost 4 bases. The CDR3 contains 15 residues. The DNA of the CDR3 is TGTGCCAGCAGGACTAGCCGAGACAGCACCGGGGAGCTGTTTTTT. Translation gives CASRTSRDSTGELFF.